The T cell receptor (beta chain) under discussion was sequenced for a study of monozygotic twins with inflammatory bowel disease (dated by TCRdb to 2018 to 2020). In the study overall: In total, approximately 28 monozygotic twin pairs made up the full study: 19 Danish pairs, all IBD-discordant, plus nine German pairs, of which four were IBD-concordant and five were IBD-discordant. The search for disease-associated traits relied mainly on comparing IBD patients with their genetically identical healthy co-twins within discordant pairs. Each individual had, on average, about 151 000 unique TCRalpha sequences and 181 000 unique TCRbeta sequences available for analysis. General study outcomes and caveats: Measured by the inverse Simpson index, TCRbeta repertoire diversity was lower in IBD patients than in their healthy co-twins. Compared with healthy twins, IBD patients had fewer clonotypes in common with other individuals, a difference most pronounced in patients showing signs of disease activity. Concordant and discordant twins showed no difference in repertoire similarity, possibly because of limited statistical power. No single strong signal or clonotype linked to IBD turned up in the results, so the idea that one exists was not supported. Because patients were on differing immunosuppressive treatments, the repertoires may have picked up extra background noise and inter-individual variability. Different T cell subtypes could not be distinguished in the analysis.

CDR1 and CDR2 are drawn from the germline V gene (reference sequence): DFQATT, SNEGSKA. The CDR3 starts with the cysteine, ends with the phenylalanine, and has 18 residues. No DNA has been recorded. Library preparation employed 5' RACE. Each TCR library was prepared from about 4,000 ng of total RNA. cDNA was synthesized with SMARTScribe reverse transcriptase in eight separate reactions per sample. Unique molecular identifiers containing a 6-nucleotide sample barcode were introduced through template switching during cDNA synthesis. Amplification of TCRalpha and TCRbeta cDNA involved two nested PCRs of approximately 16 and 10 cycles, and each PCR was followed by bead purification. Before amplification, the cDNA was treated with uracil DNA-glycosylase and purified using the QIAquick PCR purification kit. In the second PCR, Illumina TruSeq-compatible adapters and sample-specific barcodes were added. TapeStation and Qubit were used to check library quality and concentration, and around 4.5 ng of each library went into the pool. Sequencing of the pooled libraries was done on an Illumina HiSeq2500 single-index Rapid Run using custom sequencing primers and 2 x 100 bp reads. Per the original workflow: UMI-based consensus assembly with MiGEC version 1.2.6 was used to correct PCR and sequencing errors. MiXCR version 2.1.1 was used to carry out V(D)J alignment, clonotype assembly and CDR3 extraction. To normalise gene usage, clonotype sharing and MAIT/NKT TCR abundance, the top 1000, 10 000 and 20 000 clonotypes in each sample were analysed. Diversity was computed as the inverse Simpson index with the vegan R package after downsampling to 27 000 UMIs. Paired Mann-Whitney U tests were applied to discordant twin pairs, with Benjamini-Hochberg correction for multiple testing. After the reads were reprocessed by TCRdb, one entry was made per CDR3 protein sequence, with no DNA. In this record, the V and J calls reflect TCRdb's handling and not the investigators' own analysis. In this sample's table one finds over 110,000 distinct CDR3 sequences. The leading ten clones occupy 2% to 3% of the sample.

From each donor, an approximately 2.4 ml peripheral blood sample was drawn into PAXgene tubes and stored at -80 degrees C. Without T cell sorting, total RNA was isolated from whole blood using the PAXgene blood miRNA kit on an automated QIAcube. Peripheral blood from monozygotic twin pairs concordant or discordant for inflammatory bowel disease was subjected to deep TCRalpha and TCRbeta repertoire profiling with unique molecular barcoding. Smoking habits were recorded for all twin pairs, and each individual was classified as a current, former or never smoker. As concerns this clonotype: The specificity of this receptor is unknown.

The sample comprised blood. This sequence uses TRBV20-1 and TRBJ2-1; lacking DNA, the TRBD2 call made by TCRdb goes unchecked. The source is a human donor with ulcerative colitis or Crohn's disease, or a healthy co-twin of an affected twin (not recorded which). The CDR3 has the sequence CSARDSGGAGFGRGEQFF.